One and the same sample provided the 4 T cell receptor beta chains below, sequenced in a study of radiotherapy plus CTLA-4 blockade in lung cancer. Profiled with immunoSEQ multiplex PCR; TCRdb holds only in-frame clones, not every one. This sample has approximately 78,000 clones; around 80% occur once, and the top ten carry less than 7.5%. The specimen comprised peripheral blood, sampled from a patient treated with radiotherapy plus ipilimumab. These receptors were obtained from a human donor with non-small cell lung cancer who had a complete response to radiotherapy plus ipilimumab.

The rearrangement links TRBV7-2 to TRBJ2-1, with 7 bases identical to TRBD2. Germline CDR1 SGHTA, CDR2 FQGNSA. Trimming removed 5 bases from V and 6 bases from J; junction bases left unmatched: 13. CDR3 size: 16 residues. The CDR3 DNA follows: TGTGCCAGCAGCGTGCGCGGGAGTTCTCGTTTCAATGAGCAGTTCTTC. Protein: CASSVRGSSRFNEQFF.

The chain combines TRBV15 with TRBJ2-1; TRBD2 matches 12 bases. Per germline, CDR1 LNHNV and CDR2 YYDKDF (reference sequence). This CDR3 has 15 amino acids. V shed 4 bases, J shed 7 bases, and the junction held 5 bases outside the gene matches. The CDR3 nucleotides read TGTGCCACCAGCACCCCTAGCGGGAGGGTGAATGAGCAGTTCTTC. This codes for CATSTPSGRVNEQFF.

The CDR3 is CASSFGTGKSGEQYF. CDR3 coding DNA: TGTGCCAGCAGTTTCGGGACAGGGAAGTCAGGCGAGCAGTACTTC. The rearrangement joins TRBV28 to TRBJ2-7; 9 bases align to TRBD1. CDR3 length equals 15 residues. J gave up 6 bases and V 3 bases, and 9 bases lay outside the gene matches. The germline CDR1 and CDR2 sequences are MDHEN and SYDVKM. The full variable domain, in which reference TRBV28 and TRBJ2-7 provide the parts outside the CDR3, is DVKVTQSSRYLVKRTGEKVFLECVQDMDHENMFWYRQDPGLGLRLIYFSYDVKMKEKGDIPEGYSVSREKKERFSLILESASTNQTSMYLCASSFGTGKSGEQYFGPGTRLTVT.

With respect to this clone: The junction departs from germline at one end; a sequencing error may be responsible. This sequence joins TRBV4-1 and TRBJ2-3; 7 bases are a match to TRBD1. The germline CDR1 and CDR2 sequences are MGHRA and YSYEKL. This CDR3 is built from 12 residues. CDR3 sequence: CASSQGTDTRYF. CDR3 coding DNA: TGCGCCAGCAGCCAGGGGACAGATACGCGGTATTTT.